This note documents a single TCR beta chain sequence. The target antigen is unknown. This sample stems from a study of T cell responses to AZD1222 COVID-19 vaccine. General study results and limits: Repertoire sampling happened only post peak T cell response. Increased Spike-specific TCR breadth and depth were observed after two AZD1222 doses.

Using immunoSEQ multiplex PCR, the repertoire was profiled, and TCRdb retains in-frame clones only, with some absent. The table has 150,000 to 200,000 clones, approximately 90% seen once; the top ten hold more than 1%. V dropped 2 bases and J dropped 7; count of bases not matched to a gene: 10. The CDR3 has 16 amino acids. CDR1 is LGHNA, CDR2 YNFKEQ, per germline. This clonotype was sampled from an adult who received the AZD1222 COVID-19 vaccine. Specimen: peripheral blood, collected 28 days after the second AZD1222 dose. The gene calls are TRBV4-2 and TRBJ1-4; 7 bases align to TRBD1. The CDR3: CASSQPPQGKSEKLFF. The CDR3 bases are TGTGCCAGCAGCCAACCCCCACAGGGGAAGAGTGAAAAACTGTTTTTT.